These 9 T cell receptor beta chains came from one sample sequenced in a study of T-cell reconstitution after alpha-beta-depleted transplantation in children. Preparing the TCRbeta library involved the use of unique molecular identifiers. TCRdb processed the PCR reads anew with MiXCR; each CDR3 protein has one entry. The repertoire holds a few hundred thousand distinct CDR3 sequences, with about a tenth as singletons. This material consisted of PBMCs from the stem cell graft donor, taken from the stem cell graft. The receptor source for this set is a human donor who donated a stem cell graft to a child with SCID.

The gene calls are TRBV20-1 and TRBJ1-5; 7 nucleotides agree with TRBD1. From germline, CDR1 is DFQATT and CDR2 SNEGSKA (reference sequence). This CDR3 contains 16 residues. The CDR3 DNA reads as TGCTGCGCTAGAGACCCGACAGGGTATAGCAATCAGCCCCAGCATTTT. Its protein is CCARDPTGYSNQPQHF.

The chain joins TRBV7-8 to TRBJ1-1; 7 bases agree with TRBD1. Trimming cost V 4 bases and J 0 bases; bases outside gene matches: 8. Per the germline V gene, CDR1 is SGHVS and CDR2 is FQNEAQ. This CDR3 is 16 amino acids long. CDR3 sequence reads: CASSSDRVGLNTEAFF. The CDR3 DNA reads TGTGCCAGCAGCTCTGACAGGGTCGGATTGAACACTGAAGCTTTCTTT.

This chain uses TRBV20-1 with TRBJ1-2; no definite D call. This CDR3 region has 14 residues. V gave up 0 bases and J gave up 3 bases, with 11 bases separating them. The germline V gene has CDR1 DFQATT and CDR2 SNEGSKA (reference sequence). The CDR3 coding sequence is TGCAGTGCTAGAGATGGGGAGGTTGACTATGGCTACACCTTC. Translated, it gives CSARDGEVDYGYTF.

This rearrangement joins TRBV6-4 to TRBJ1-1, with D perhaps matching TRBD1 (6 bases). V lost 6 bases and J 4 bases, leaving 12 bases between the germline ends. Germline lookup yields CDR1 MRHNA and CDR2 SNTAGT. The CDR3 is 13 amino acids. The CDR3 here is CASRQGPSTEAFF. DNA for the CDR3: TGTGCCAGCAGACAGGGCCCCAGCACTGAAGCTTTCTTT.

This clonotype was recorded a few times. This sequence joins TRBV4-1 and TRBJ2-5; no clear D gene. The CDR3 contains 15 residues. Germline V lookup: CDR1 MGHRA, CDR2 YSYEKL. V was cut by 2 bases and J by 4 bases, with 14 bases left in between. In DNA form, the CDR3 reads TGCGCCAGCAGCCAACCCACGCCTGCCCGAGAGACCCAGTACTTC. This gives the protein CASSQPTPARETQYF.

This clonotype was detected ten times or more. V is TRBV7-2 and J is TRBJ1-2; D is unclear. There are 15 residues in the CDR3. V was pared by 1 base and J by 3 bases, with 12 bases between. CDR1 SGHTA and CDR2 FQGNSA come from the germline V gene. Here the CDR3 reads CASSLGGGVDYGYTF. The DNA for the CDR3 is TGTGCCAGCAGCTTAGGAGGAGGAGTCGACTATGGCTACACCTTC.

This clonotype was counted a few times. CDR3 loop: CASSLTGAGNSPLHF. The CDR3 DNA is TGTGCCAGCAGTTTGACGGGGGCAGGCAATTCACCCCTCCACTTT. J is TRBJ1-6 and V is TRBV5-5, with a possible D match to TRBD1 (6 bases). The CDR3 contains 15 residues. Germline loops: CDR1 SGHKS, CDR2 YYEKEE (reference sequence). V lost 5 bases to trimming and J lost 7 bases, with 16 bases between them.

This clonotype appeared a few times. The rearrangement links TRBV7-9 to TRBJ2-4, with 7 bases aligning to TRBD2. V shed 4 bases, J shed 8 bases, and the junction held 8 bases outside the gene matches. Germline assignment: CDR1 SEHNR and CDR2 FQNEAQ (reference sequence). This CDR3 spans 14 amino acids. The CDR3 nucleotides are TGTGCCAGCAGCTCCGCTAGGGCGGGGGACATTCAGTACTTC. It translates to CASSSARAGDIQYF. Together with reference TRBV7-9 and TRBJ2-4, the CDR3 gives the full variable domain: DTGVSQNPRHKITKRGQNVTFRCDPISEHNRLYWYRQTLGQGPEFLTYFQNEAQLEKSRLLSDRFSAERPKGSFSTLEIQRTEQGDSAMYLCASSSARAGDIQYFGAGTRLSVL.

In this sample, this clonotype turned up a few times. CDR3 residues: CASAGWGRGVFDEQFF. The CDR3 coding sequence is TGTGCCAGCGCAGGATGGGGCAGGGGGGTTTTTGATGAGCAGTTCTTC. V gene TRBV12-3 or TRBV12-4 combines with J gene TRBJ2-1; maybe TRBD1 (7 bases). This CDR3 contains 16 residues. Trimming removed 8 bases from V and 8 bases from J, with 25 bases in between.